This T cell receptor (beta chain) was observed in a study of shared clonotypes between healthy human individuals. On the study more broadly: The plates for each donor numbered three CD4 naive, three CD4 memory, two CD8 naive and one CD8 memory. Study findings and constraints: Naive subsets typically showed greater estimated richness than memory subsets. The generation probabilities recorded for non-shared clonotypes fell below those of clonotypes shared by all four donors.

The data were produced by immunoSEQ multiplex PCR, yet TCRdb's version contains in-frame clones alone and is incomplete. The sample includes some 1,100,000 clones, approximately 80% seen only once; the top ten take about 0.52%. The ends lost 4 bases at V and 7 bases at J; junction bases unmatched: 4. Germline V gene data show CDR1 as ENHRY and CDR2 as SYGVKD. The CDR3 totals 13 residues. Within Nashville, Tennessee resided all donors, each a Caucasian adult. As for this clone: Antigen: not known.

V is TRBV10-3 and J is TRBJ1-2; 9 positions agree with TRBD1. The sequenced sample consisted of memory CD4+ T cells from PBMCs. Sample subset: CD45RA-negative fraction. This clonotype originated in a man younger than 30 in good health. Some clones in this sample may be carry-over from other donors' samples. CDR3 bases: TGTGCCATCAGTGGGACAGGGGCGCGTGGCTACACCTTC. Translated, it gives CAISGTGARGYTF.